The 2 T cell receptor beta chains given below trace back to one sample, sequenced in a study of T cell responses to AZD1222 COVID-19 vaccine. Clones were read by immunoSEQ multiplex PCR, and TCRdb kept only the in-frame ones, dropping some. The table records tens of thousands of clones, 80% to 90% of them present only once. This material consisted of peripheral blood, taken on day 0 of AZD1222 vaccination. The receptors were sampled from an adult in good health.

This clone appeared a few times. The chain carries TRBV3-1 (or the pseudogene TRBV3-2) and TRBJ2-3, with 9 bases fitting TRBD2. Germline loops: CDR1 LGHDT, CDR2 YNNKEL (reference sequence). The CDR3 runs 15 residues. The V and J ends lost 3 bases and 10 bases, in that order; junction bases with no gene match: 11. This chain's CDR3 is CASSQIGGGAGSQYF. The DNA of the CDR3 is TGTGCCAGCAGCCAGATCGGCGGGGGGGCTGGTTCGCAGTATTTT.

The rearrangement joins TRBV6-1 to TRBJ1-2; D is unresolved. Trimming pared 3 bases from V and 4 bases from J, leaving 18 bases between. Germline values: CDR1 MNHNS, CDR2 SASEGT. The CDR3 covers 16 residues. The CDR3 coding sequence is TGTGCCAGCAGTGATCTATTCTCCGGCTCCTCCTATGGCTACACCTTC. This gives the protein CASSDLFSGSSYGYTF.